Sequencing of this T cell receptor beta chain was carried out in a study of cytotoxic CD8 clonotypes in ibrutinib-treated CLL. Study-wide results and caveats: While tracking circulating CD8+ T-cell counts, baseline clonality exceeded that of age-matched healthy donors. Contraction or stability on treatment was seen for public clonotypes, which were uncommon.

V gave up 6 bases and J gave up 2 bases, with 5 bases separating them. This CDR3 has 11 amino acids. Germline V gene sequence: CDR1 SEHNR, CDR2 FQNEAQ (reference sequence). Libraries of TCR beta were made from around 2.1 micrograms of genomic DNA that came from cryopreserved PBMCs. A single count supports this clone. The antigen is not known. The method was immunoSEQ multiplex PCR; TCRdb's version includes in-frame clones alone and lacks a portion of them. Counted here are around 52,000 clones, 56% occurring once; the ten biggest clones make up roughly 20%. This receptor was obtained from a human donor with chronic lymphocytic leukemia. The source was PBMCs, collected after 24 months of ibrutinib treatment. V is TRBV7-9 and J is TRBJ2-7; D is ambiguous. CDR3 sequence: CASSSPYEQYF. The CDR3 nucleotides read TGTGCCAGCAGTTCCCCCTACGAGCAGTACTTC.